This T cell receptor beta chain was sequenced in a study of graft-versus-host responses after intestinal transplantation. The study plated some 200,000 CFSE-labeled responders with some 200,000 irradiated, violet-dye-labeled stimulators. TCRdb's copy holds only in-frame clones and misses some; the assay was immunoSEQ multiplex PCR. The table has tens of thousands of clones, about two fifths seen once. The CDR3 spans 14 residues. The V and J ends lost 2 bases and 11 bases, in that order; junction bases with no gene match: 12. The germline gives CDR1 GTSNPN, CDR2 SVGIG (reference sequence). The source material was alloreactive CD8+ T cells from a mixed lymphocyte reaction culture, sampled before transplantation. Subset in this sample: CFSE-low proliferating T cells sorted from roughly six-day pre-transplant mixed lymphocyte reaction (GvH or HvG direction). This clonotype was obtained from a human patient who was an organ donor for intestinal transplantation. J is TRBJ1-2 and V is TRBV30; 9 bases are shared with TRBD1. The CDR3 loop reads CAWSLGQGFRFYTF. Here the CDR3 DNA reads TGTGCCTGGAGTCTGGGACAGGGATTTCGCTTTTACACCTTC. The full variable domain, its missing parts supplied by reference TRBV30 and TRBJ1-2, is SQTIHQWPATLVQPVGSPLSLECTVEGTSNPNLYWYRQAAGRGLQLLFYSVGIGQISSEVPQNLSASRPQDRQFILSSKKLLLSDSGFYLCAWSLGQGFRFYTFGSGTRLTVV.